This T cell receptor beta chain stems from a study of T cell responses to AZD1222 COVID-19 vaccine. In the case of this clone: The antigen is undetermined.

Generated by immunoSEQ multiplex PCR, the TCRdb table keeps only in-frame clones and is missing some. The table shows roughly 120,000 clones, with just over 85% occurring only once. The CDR3 totals 15 residues. Trimming cost V 5 bases and J 8 bases; bases outside gene matches: 8. Per germline, CDR1 SGHTA and CDR2 FQGNSA. Findings and limits, study-wide: The donors showed a predominance of white British ancestry and of females, with possible underestimation of clonal diversity. Among spike-specific TCRs, nearly half reportedly target unmutated variant regions. Dominant CD4 TCR responses targeted spike regions 160-218 and 743-854.

Sequences were derived from peripheral blood, sampled on day 0 of MenACWY control vaccination. The chain couples TRBV7-2 to TRBJ1-6; 8 bases are shared with TRBD1. This receptor was taken from an adult in good health. CDR3 residues: CASSDRWDRHSPLHF. In DNA form, the CDR3 reads TGTGCCAGCAGCGACCGATGGGACAGGCATTCACCCCTCCACTTT.